These T cell receptor beta chains were read from a single sample in a study of T cells in Graves' hyperthyroidism and ophthalmopathy. One entry per CDR3 protein, called by TCRdb with MiXCR from the multiplex PCR reads. The table has hundreds of thousands of distinct CDR3 sequences, roughly a sixth seen once. The sequenced sample was blood. Receptor source: a woman between 18 and 30 years old with Graves' hyperthyroidism. Both conserved end residues are part of each CDR3. Fields, in order: J gene, D gene, V gene, clone size, CDR3 protein, CDR3 DNA. D genes are given only for firm matches. Size is stated for part of the rows, as once, few or many counts, or as a class when the clone is expanded.

TRBJ2-1	.	TRBV20-1	.	CSASSREYNEQFF	TGCAGTGCTAGTAGTAGGGAATACAATGAGCAGTTCTTC
TRBJ1-5	.	TRBV19	few	CASTTGTRSQPQHF	TGTGCCAGTACAACCGGGACGAGAAGCCAGCCCCAGCATTTT
TRBJ2-7	TRBD1	TRBV6-5	.	CASSYSEIGGGEQYF	TGTGCCAGCAGTTACTCGGAAATAGGGGGCGGCGAGCAGTACTTC
TRBJ1-5	.	TRBV12-3/TRBV12-4	many	CASSLAPQPQHF	TGTGCCAGCAGTTTAGCCCCTCAGCCCCAGCATTTT
TRBJ2-1	TRBD2	TRBV6-2/TRBV6-3	.	CAVGTLAGPNEQFF	TGTGCTGTAGGGACCCTAGCGGGACCGAATGAGCAGTTCTTC
TRBJ2-5	.	TRBV20-1	few	CSARPGAGETQYF	TGCAGTGCCCGCCCGGGGGCCGGAGAGACCCAGTACTTC
TRBJ2-7	TRBD1	TRBV6-2/TRBV6-3	few	CASSFDRDRGDYEQYF	TGTGCCAGCAGTTTCGACCGGGACAGGGGAGACTACGAGCAGTACTTC
TRBJ1-1	.	TRBV5-1	many	CASSAEGVLNTEAFF	TGCGCCAGCAGCGCGGAGGGGGTATTGAACACTGAAGCTTTCTTT
TRBJ2-6	.	TRBV5-1	.	CASSGGAVFGANVLTF	TGCGCCAGCTCGGGGGGCGCAGTTTTTGGGGCCAACGTCCTGACTTTC
TRBJ1-2	.	TRBV29-1	few	CSAREGGSNGYTF	TGCAGCGCCCGCGAGGGGGGGTCGAATGGCTACACCTTC
TRBJ2-1	TRBD2	TRBV27	many	CASRLAGENEQFF	TGTGCCAGCAGACTAGCGGGAGAGAATGAGCAGTTCTTC
TRBJ2-7	.	TRBV4-1	few	CASSRGPGMEGYEQYF	TGCGCCAGCAGCCGAGGACCTGGGATGGAGGGATACGAGCAGTACTTC
TRBJ1-3	.	TRBV7-6	few	CASSPRDGGNTIYF	TGTGCCAGCAGCCCCCGGGACGGTGGAAACACCATATATTTT
TRBJ2-5	.	TRBV20-1	many	CSARSPLSQETQYF	TGCAGTGCGCGGTCTCCCCTTTCCCAAGAGACCCAGTACTTC
TRBJ1-5	.	TRBV30	.	CAWGRDPARQPQHF	TGTGCCTGGGGGCGGGACCCCGCCAGGCAGCCCCAGCATTTT